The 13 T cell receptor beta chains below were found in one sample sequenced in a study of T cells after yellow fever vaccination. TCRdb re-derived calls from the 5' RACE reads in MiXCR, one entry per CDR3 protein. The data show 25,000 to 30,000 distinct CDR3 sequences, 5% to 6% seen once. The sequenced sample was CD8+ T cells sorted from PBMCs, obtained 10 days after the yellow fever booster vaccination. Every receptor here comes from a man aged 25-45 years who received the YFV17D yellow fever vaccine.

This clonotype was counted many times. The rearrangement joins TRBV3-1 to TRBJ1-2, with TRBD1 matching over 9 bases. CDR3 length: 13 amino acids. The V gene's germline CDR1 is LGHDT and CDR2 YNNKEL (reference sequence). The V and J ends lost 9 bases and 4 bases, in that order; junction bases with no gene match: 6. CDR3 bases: TGTGCCAGTAATACAGGGGGCGTCTATGGCTACACCTTC. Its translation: CASNTGGVYGYTF.

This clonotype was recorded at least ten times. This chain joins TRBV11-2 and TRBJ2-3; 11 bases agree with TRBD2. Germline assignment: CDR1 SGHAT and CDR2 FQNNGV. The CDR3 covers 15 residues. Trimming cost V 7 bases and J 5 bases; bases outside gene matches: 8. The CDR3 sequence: CASTQLAGVGDTQYF. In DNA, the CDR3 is TGTGCCAGCACCCAACTAGCGGGAGTGGGAGATACGCAGTATTTT.

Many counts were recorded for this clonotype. CDR3 amino acids: CAWSVRQGYEQFF. CDR3 coding DNA: TGTGCCTGGAGTGTACGACAGGGGTATGAGCAGTTCTTC. The V and J genes are TRBV30 and TRBJ2-1; 8 bases are shared with TRBD1. CDR1 and CDR2 (germline): GTSNPN, SVGIG (reference sequence). CDR3 length: 13 amino acids. V lost 0 bases and J lost 8; bases outside the gene matches: 3.

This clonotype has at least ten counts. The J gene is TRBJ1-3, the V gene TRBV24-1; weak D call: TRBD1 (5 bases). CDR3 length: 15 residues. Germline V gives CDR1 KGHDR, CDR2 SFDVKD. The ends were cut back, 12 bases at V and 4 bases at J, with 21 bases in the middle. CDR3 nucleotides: TGTGCCCCTCTCTTCAGGACAAACCTCGGAAACACCATATATTTT. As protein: CAPLFRTNLGNTIYF.

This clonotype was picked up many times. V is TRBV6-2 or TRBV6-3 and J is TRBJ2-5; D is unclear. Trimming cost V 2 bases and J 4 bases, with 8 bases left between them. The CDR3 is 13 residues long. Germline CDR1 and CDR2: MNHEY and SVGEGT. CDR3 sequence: CASSYRVLETQYF. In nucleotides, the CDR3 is TGTGCCAGCAGTTACAGGGTGTTAGAGACCCAGTACTTC.

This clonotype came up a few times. The chain's CDR3 is CASSQSQYVYNEQFF. The CDR3 DNA is TGTGCCAGCAGCCAATCCCAGTATGTCTACAATGAGCAGTTCTTC. The rearrangement joins TRBV5-5 to TRBJ2-1; D gene uncertain. Trimming stripped 4 bases from V and 3 bases from J, with 14 bases between. The V gene's germline CDR1 is SGHKS and CDR2 YYEKEE (reference sequence). The CDR3 spans 15 residues.

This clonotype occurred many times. CDR3: CASSLDHYGAFNEQFF. The CDR3 DNA follows: TGTGCCAGCAGCTTAGACCATTACGGGGCTTTTAATGAGCAGTTCTTC. This chain connects TRBV7-2 to TRBJ2-1; tentatively, D is TRBD1 or TRBD2 (5 bases each). Germline assignment: CDR1 SGHTA and CDR2 FQGNSA. This CDR3 is 16 amino acids long. Trimming removed 1 base at V and 7 bases at J, with 17 bases between.

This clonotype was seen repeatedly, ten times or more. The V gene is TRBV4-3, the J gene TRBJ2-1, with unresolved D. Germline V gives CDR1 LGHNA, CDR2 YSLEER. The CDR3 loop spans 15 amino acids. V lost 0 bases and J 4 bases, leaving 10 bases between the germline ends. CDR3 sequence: CASSQDRLNYNEQFF. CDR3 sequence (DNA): TGCGCCAGCAGCCAAGATCGCTTGAATTACAATGAGCAGTTCTTC.

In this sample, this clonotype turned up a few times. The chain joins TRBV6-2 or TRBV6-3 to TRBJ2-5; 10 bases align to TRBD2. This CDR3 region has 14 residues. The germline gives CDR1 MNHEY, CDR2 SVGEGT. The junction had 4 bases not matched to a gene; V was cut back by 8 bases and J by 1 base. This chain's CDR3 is CASGLAGVQETQYF. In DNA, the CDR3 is TGTGCCAGCGGGCTAGCGGGGGTCCAAGAGACCCAGTACTTC.

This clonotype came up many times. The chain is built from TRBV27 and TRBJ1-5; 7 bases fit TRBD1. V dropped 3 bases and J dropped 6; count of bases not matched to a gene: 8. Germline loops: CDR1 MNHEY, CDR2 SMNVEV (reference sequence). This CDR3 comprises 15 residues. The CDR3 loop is CASSFQGEGGQPQHF. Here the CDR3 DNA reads TGTGCCAGCAGTTTCCAGGGGGAAGGCGGTCAGCCCCAGCATTTT.

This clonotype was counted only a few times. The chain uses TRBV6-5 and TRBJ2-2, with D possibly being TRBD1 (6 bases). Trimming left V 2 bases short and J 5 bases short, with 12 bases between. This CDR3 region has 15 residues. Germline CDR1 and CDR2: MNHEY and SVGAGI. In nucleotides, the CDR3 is TGTGCCAGCAGTTACGCACAGGGTCTTACCGGGGAGCTGTTTTTT. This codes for CASSYAQGLTGELFF.

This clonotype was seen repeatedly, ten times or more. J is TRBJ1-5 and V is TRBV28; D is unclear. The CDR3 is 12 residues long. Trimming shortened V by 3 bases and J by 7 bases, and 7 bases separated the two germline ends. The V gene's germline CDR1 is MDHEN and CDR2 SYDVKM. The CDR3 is CASSLPAQPQHF. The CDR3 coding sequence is TGTGCCAGCAGTTTGCCCGCGCAGCCCCAGCATTTT.

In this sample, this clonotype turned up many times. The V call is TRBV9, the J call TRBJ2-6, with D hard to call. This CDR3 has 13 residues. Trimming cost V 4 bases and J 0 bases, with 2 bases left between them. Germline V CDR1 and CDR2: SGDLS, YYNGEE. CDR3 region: CASSSSGANVLTF. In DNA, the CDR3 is TGTGCCAGCAGCTCCTCTGGGGCCAACGTCCTGACTTTC.